One and the same sample provided the 18 T cell receptor beta chains below, sequenced in a study of spatial heterogeneity in lung cancer. TCRdb called the 5' RACE reads again in MiXCR, with one record for every CDR3 protein. The profile shows some 120,000 distinct CDR3 sequences, 10% to 15% of them singletons. Time point in this sample: blood at routine non-recurrence follow-up after resection. Sequencing of whole RNA from tumor, nontumor lung or frozen PBMC involved no sorting. The sequences come from PBMCs, collected at follow-up. These receptors came from a male donor with early-stage non-small cell lung cancer.

The rearrangement uses TRBV10-2 and TRBJ1-5; TRBD1 matches at 7 bases. The germline gives CDR1 WSHSY, CDR2 SAAADI. V shed 2 bases, J shed 4 bases, and the junction held 11 bases outside the gene matches. The CDR3 is made up of 17 amino acids. The CDR3 here is CASSEARQGAVNQPQHF. DNA of the CDR3: TGCGCCAGCAGTGAGGCAAGACAGGGAGCGGTTAATCAGCCCCAGCATTTT.

This clonotype was detected a few times. The CDR3 loop is CASRKRRGGGEQFF. The CDR3 DNA reads as TGTGCCAGCAGAAAACGACGGGGGGGCGGAGAGCAGTTCTTC. The gene calls are TRBV6-5 and TRBJ2-1; 8 nucleotides line up with TRBD2. Germline V lookup: CDR1 MNHEY, CDR2 SVGAGI. The CDR3 extends over 14 amino acids. V trimming: 6 bases; J trimming: 10 bases; junction bases outside the gene matches: 11.

The chain links TRBV20-1 to TRBJ2-4; 7 bases match TRBD1. The CDR3 covers 15 residues. V was pared by 3 bases and J by 0 bases, with 5 bases of the junction left unmatched. Germline V gives CDR1 DFQATT, CDR2 SNEGSKA (reference sequence). CDR3 coding DNA: TGCAGTGCTAGTTGGGACAGCTTAGCCAAAAACATTCAGTACTTC. Protein: CSASWDSLAKNIQYF.

The chain has TRBV18 and TRBJ1-6, with D unclear. The V gene lost 2 bases and the J gene lost 2 bases, with 4 bases spanning the gap. There are 14 residues in the CDR3. From germline, CDR1 is KGHSH and CDR2 LQKENI. CDR3 loop: CASSPGTYNSPLHF. The CDR3 DNA sequence: TGTGCCAGCTCACCAGGGACCTATAATTCACCCCTCCACTTT. Variable domain in full (rest from reference TRBV18 and TRBJ1-6): NAGVMQNPRHLVRRRGQEARLRCSPMKGHSHVYWYRQLPEEGLKFMVYLQKENIIDESGMPKERFSAEFPKEGPSILRIQQVVRGDSAAYFCASSPGTYNSPLHFGNGTRLTVT.

This clonotype was seen only a few times. The rearrangement links TRBV7-9 to TRBJ2-3, with D uncertain. CDR1 is SEHNR and CDR2 is FQNEAQ in the germline V gene (reference sequence). The CDR3 is made up of 14 amino acids. Trimming took off 1 base at V and 6 bases at J, with 11 bases between the two ends. CDR3 sequence: CASSLERMRDTQYF. The CDR3, as DNA: TGTGCCAGCAGCTTAGAGCGCATGCGGGATACGCAGTATTTT.

Comment on this clonotype: Possible read error: a much larger clone is one base away. The chain carries TRBV5-1 and TRBJ2-2; D gene ambiguous. The CDR3 loop spans 14 amino acids. V lost 1 base to trimming and J lost 1 base, with 5 bases between them. Per germline, CDR1 SGHRS and CDR2 YFSETQ. The CDR3 here is CASSLTVNTGELFF. In DNA form, the CDR3 reads TGCGCCAGCAGCTTGACAGTGAACACCGGGGAGCTGTTTTTT.

The rearrangement uses TRBV28 and TRBJ1-4; D is undetermined. Germline CDR1 reads MDHEN; CDR2 reads SYDVKM. Trimming took 7 bases from V and 12 from J, leaving 21 bases between them. The CDR3 extends over 14 amino acids. The CDR3 reads CASTRRAWEKQLFF. The CDR3 DNA is TGTGCCAGCACCCGACGGGCATGGGAAAAACAACTGTTTTTT. Full variable domain (outside the CDR3, taken from reference TRBV28 and TRBJ1-4): DVKVTQSSRYLVKRTGEKVFLECVQDMDHENMFWYRQDPGLGLRLIYFSYDVKMKEKGDIPEGYSVSREKKERFSLILESASTNQTSMYLCASTRRAWEKQLFFGSGTQLSVL.

This chain connects TRBV6-4 to TRBJ2-7; unclear D gene. The CDR3 runs 11 residues. Germline CDR1 is MRHNA and CDR2 is SNTAGT. V lost 2 bases and J 8 bases, leaving 7 bases between the germline ends. The CDR3 DNA reads as TGTGCCAGCAGTGACGTATTCAAGCAGTACTTC. Translated, it gives CASSDVFKQYF.

The chain joins TRBV15 to TRBJ2-7; 8 bases are a match to TRBD1. Per germline, CDR1 LNHNV and CDR2 YYDKDF (reference sequence). The CDR3 covers 16 residues. V shed 3 bases, J shed 2 bases, and the junction held 9 bases outside the gene matches. This CDR3 reads CATSRAGGSFPYEQYF. The CDR3 region has the DNA TGTGCCACCAGCAGGGCAGGGGGCTCCTTCCCCTACGAGCAGTACTTC.

The chain employs TRBV5-1 and TRBJ2-7; possibly TRBD2 for D (6 bases). This CDR3 spans 13 amino acids. Trimming pared 5 bases from V and 5 bases from J, leaving 14 bases between. Per the germline V gene, CDR1 is SGHRS and CDR2 is YFSETQ. For the CDR3, the DNA is TGCGCCAGCAGTATCAAGGGAGGAGACGAGCAGTACTTC. Its protein is CASSIKGGDEQYF. Filled out from reference TRBV5-1 and TRBJ2-7, the complete variable domain reads KAGVTQTPRYLIKTRGQQVTLSCSPISGHRSVSWYQQTPGQGLQFLFEYFSETQRNKGNFPGRFSGRQFSNSRSEMNVSTLELGDSALYLCASSIKGGDEQYFGPGTRLTVT.

The table lists this clonotype with a few counts. The chain couples TRBV28 to TRBJ2-1; D gene uncertain. The germline gives CDR1 MDHEN, CDR2 SYDVKM. This CDR3 is built from 14 residues. V was cut by 5 bases and J by 7 bases, with 15 bases left in between. CDR3 DNA sequence: TGTGCCAGCAGTACTACTATGAATGGGAATGAGCAGTTCTTC. Translated, it gives CASSTTMNGNEQFF.

The CDR3: CSARDSGTISYNEQFF. The CDR3 bases are TGCAGTGCTAGAGATTCGGGCACCATCTCCTACAATGAGCAGTTCTTC. V is TRBV20-1 and J is TRBJ2-1; unclear D gene. CDR1 and CDR2 from the germline V gene are DFQATT and SNEGSKA (reference sequence). The CDR3 spans 16 residues. Trimming took 0 bases from V and 0 from J, leaving 12 bases between them.

This clonotype has ten or more counts. The chain recombines TRBV20-1 with TRBJ1-4, with D possibly TRBD1 on 5 matching bases. CDR3 length: 14 amino acids. CDR1 is DFQATT, CDR2 SNEGSKA, per germline (reference sequence). Trimming took 1 base from V and 8 from J, leaving 14 bases between them. The CDR3 reads CSARVRGAMEKLFF. CDR3 nucleotide sequence: TGCAGTGCTAGAGTGAGGGGTGCTATGGAAAAACTGTTTTTT.

This clonotype was counted many times. The gene calls are TRBV28 and TRBJ2-3; D possibly uses TRBD1 or TRBD2 (5 bases each). V lost 3 bases and J 3 bases, leaving 13 bases between the germline ends. CDR3 length: 15 residues. Germline V gene lookup returns CDR1 MDHEN and CDR2 SYDVKM. The CDR3 DNA follows: TGTGCCAGCAGTTTCTTGACGAGGGGTACAGATACGCAGTATTTT. It is translated as CASSFLTRGTDTQYF.

CDR3 region: CASSRPGAYNEQFF. In DNA form, the CDR3 reads TGTGCCAGCAGTCGACCAGGGGCTTACAATGAGCAGTTCTTC. The chain carries TRBV3-1 and TRBJ2-1; D might be TRBD1 (6 bases). Trimming removed 6 bases from V and 4 bases from J, with 13 bases in between. The V gene's germline CDR1 is LGHDT and CDR2 YNNKEL (reference sequence). The CDR3 sequence is 14 residues long.

This clonotype was detected only a few times. The chain employs TRBV10-2 and TRBJ2-1; 7 nucleotides match TRBD2. CDR1 is WSHSY, CDR2 SAAADI, per germline. The CDR3 is made up of 16 amino acids. J lost 10 bases, V lost 8 bases, and 20 bases had no gene match. The CDR3 is CASGLTSSGPHREQFF. For the CDR3, the DNA is TGCGCCAGCGGATTGACTAGCTCTGGCCCACACAGAGAGCAGTTCTTC.

This clonotype was found many times. The chain recombines TRBV7-9 with TRBJ2-1; unclear D gene. With 3 bases removed from V and 9 bases from J, the gap between germline ends came to 15 bases. Per the germline V gene, CDR1 is SEHNR and CDR2 is FQNEAQ (reference sequence). The CDR3 totals 14 residues. The CDR3 sequence is CASSLSLPRAEQFF. CDR3 coding DNA: TGTGCCAGCAGCTTGTCTCTCCCTCGGGCTGAGCAGTTCTTC.

The chain couples TRBV3-1 to TRBJ1-6, with D perhaps TRBD1 (5 bases). Trimming took 3 bases from V and 8 from J, leaving 5 bases between them. From germline, CDR1 is LGHDT and CDR2 YNNKEL (reference sequence). The CDR3 extends over 12 amino acids. The DNA for the CDR3 is TGTGCCAGCAGCCACAGGGATTCACCCCTCCACTTT. The encoded protein is CASSHRDSPLHF.